This T cell receptor (beta chain) is drawn from a study of radiotherapy plus CTLA-4 blockade in lung cancer. Study background: Objective responses occurred in 15% to 20% of patients; about 31% had disease control.

Notes on this clone: Its antigen is unknown.

Produced via immunoSEQ multiplex PCR; TCRdb's table is partial and in-frame only. The sample includes approximately 50,000 clones, around 73% of them seen just once. This CDR3 contains 18 residues. The germline CDR1 and CDR2 sequences are SGDLS and YYNGEE. The ends lost 0 bases at V and 5 bases at J; junction bases unmatched: 11. General study findings and limits: Reportedly, early blood T cell clone dynamics best predicted response, with interferon-beta.

The study gave focal radiation plus ipilimumab CTLA-4 blockade to patients with chemo-refractory metastatic non-small-cell lung cancer. The sample in question was peripheral blood, obtained from a patient treated with radiotherapy plus ipilimumab. This sequence joins TRBV9 and TRBJ2-1, with 10 bases aligning to TRBD2. The source is a human donor with non-small cell lung cancer who had a complete response to radiotherapy plus ipilimumab. As DNA, the CDR3 is TGTGCCAGCAGCGTAGGGTCCACTGGACTAGCGGTTGACAATGAGCAGTTCTTC. This encodes CASSVGSTGLAVDNEQFF. The full variable domain, in which reference TRBV9 and TRBJ2-1 provide the parts outside the CDR3, is DSGVTQTPKHLITATGQRVTLRCSPRSGDLSVYWYQQSLDQGLQFLIQYYNGEERAKGNILERFSAQQFPDLHSELNLSSLELGDSALYFCASSVGSTGLAVDNEQFFGPGTRLTVL.